These T cell receptor beta chains were read from a single sample in a study of beta chain features in type 1 diabetes. Assay: immunoSEQ multiplex PCR; the TCRdb copy retains only in-frame clones and omits some. The sample carries 600,000 or so clones, approximately 13% recorded once. What was sequenced was naive CD4+ T cells from blood. Receptors originate from a man in his thirties or forties with type 1 diabetes. The CDR3 runs from the conserved cysteine through the conserved F or W. A D gene is named only where the DNA matches it firmly. Some rows mark clone size as missing; the rest say once, few, many or name a class of expanded clone.

>few|TRBV28|NA|TRBJ1-3
CASSLVPTNTIYF
TGTGCCAGCAGTTTAGTGCCCACGAACACCATATATTTT
>NA|TRBV18|NA|TRBJ2-3
CASSQSQGRPDTQYF
TGTGCCAGCTCACAGAGCCAGGGGAGGCCAGATACGCAGTATTTT
>few|TRBV15|TRBD2|TRBJ2-3
CATSRERGTITDTQYF
TGTGCCACCAGCAGAGAACGCGGGACTATCACAGATACGCAGTATTTT
>NA|TRBV18|TRBD2|TRBJ2-3
CASQTTSGSTDTQYF
TGTGCCAGCCAAACGACTAGCGGGAGCACAGATACGCAGTATTTT
>NA|TRBV6-5|NA|TRBJ2-1
CASRLNNEQFF
TGTGCCAGCAGACTTAACAATGAGCAGTTCTTC
>few|TRBV9|NA|TRBJ1-5
CASSALEGGGQPQHF
TGTGCCAGCAGCGCCCTAGAAGGGGGGGGTCAGCCCCAGCATTTT
>NA|TRBV5-6|NA|TRBJ1-2
CASSLDQGVNYGYTF
TGTGCCAGCAGCTTGGACCAGGGTGTCAACTATGGCTACACCTTC
>NA|TRBV6-7|TRBD1|TRBJ1-2
CAGHDTGTGDFAYGYTF
TGTGCCGGACATGACACCGGGACAGGGGATTTCGCCTATGGCTACACCTTC
>NA|TRBV29-1|TRBD1|TRBJ1-2
CSVETGGLAGYTF
TGCAGCGTTGAAACAGGGGGATTGGCTGGCTACACCTTC
>NA|TRBV30|TRBD1|TRBJ1-5
CAWSKGQGAQPQHF
TGTGCCTGGAGTAAAGGACAGGGGGCTCAGCCCCAGCATTTT
>NA|TRBV18|NA|TRBJ2-7
CASSPRAGISYEQYF
TGTGCCAGCTCACCAAGGGCAGGTATTTCCTACGAGCAGTACTTC
>NA|TRBV5-4|TRBD1|TRBJ1-1
CASSTDPGQGKNTEAFF
TGTGCCAGCAGTACAGACCCGGGACAGGGGAAGAACACTGAAGCTTTCTTT
>few|TRBV7-9|NA|TRBJ1-2
CASSRGGGLPYGYTF
TGTGCCAGCAGCCGAGGTGGTGGCTTACCCTATGGCTACACCTTC
>few|TRBV4-2|TRBD1|TRBJ2-3
CASSQDPTGESHTDTQYF
TGTGCCAGCAGCCAAGACCCGACAGGGGAGAGTCACACAGATACGCAGTATTTT
>NA|TRBV7-9|NA|TRBJ1-6
CASRPPGPNSPLHF
TGTGCCAGCAGACCCCCGGGTCCTAATTCACCCCTCCACTTT
>NA|TRBV6-5|NA|TRBJ1-1
CASSADSNTEAFF
TGTGCCAGCAGTGCAGATTCGAACACTGAAGCTTTCTTT
>few|TRBV29-1|TRBD1|TRBJ2-7
CSVGQGDSYEQYF
TGCAGCGTCGGACAGGGGGACTCCTACGAGCAGTACTTC
>NA|TRBV28|TRBD2|TRBJ2-1
CASSPGTNHNEQFF
TGTGCCAGCAGTCCCGGGACTAACCACAATGAGCAGTTCTTC
>few|TRBV2|NA|TRBJ1-5
CASSGSRANQPQHF
TGTGCCAGCAGTGGATCAAGGGCTAACCAGCCCCAGCATTTT
>few|TRBV25-1|NA|TRBJ1-2
CASSEPRGTLNYGYTF
TGTGCCAGCAGTGAACCGCGCGGGACGCTAAACTATGGCTACACCTTC
>NA|TRBV2|NA|TRBJ1-6
CASSGQANYNSPLHF
TGTGCCAGCAGTGGCCAGGCCAACTATAATTCACCCCTCCACTTT
>few|TRBV15|NA|TRBJ2-4
CATSRDLSGAGNIQYF
TGTGCCACCAGCAGAGATTTATCGGGAGCCGGCAACATTCAGTACTTC
>NA|TRBV6-5|TRBD2|TRBJ2-3
CASRSSGGASDTQYF
TGTGCCAGCAGATCTAGCGGGGGGGCCTCAGATACGCAGTATTTT
>NA|TRBV28|NA|TRBJ2-1
CASSLLKEQFF
TGTGCCAGCAGTTTATTGAAGGAGCAGTTCTTC
>NA|TRBV4-3|NA|TRBJ1-3
CASSQDGGPNTIYF
TGCGCCAGCAGCCAAGATGGGGGCCCAAACACCATATATTTT
>NA|TRBV6-5|NA|TRBJ1-6
CASSYSNRERNSPLHF
TGTGCCAGCAGTTACTCCAACAGGGAGCGTAATTCACCCCTCCACTTT
>NA|TRBV28|TRBD1|TRBJ2-1
CASSLISNSGTGGNEQFF
TGTGCCAGCAGTTTAATTTCCAACTCCGGGACAGGGGGGAATGAGCAGTTCTTC
>NA|TRBV13|NA|TRBJ2-7
CASSRVTQGFWQYF
TGTGCCAGCAGCCGGGTTACCCAGGGGTTTTGGCAGTACTTC
>few|TRBV5-6|NA|TRBJ1-2
CASRRAGGVLLGGYTF
TGTGCCAGCAGGAGAGCCGGGGGCGTTCTGCTTGGTGGCTACACCTTC
>few|TRBV6-6|NA|TRBJ1-1
CASSPPRRIFNTEAFF
TGTGCCAGCAGTCCCCCGAGGCGGATATTTAACACTGAAGCTTTCTTT
>NA|TRBV29-1|NA|TRBJ1-2
CSVSTRPDLYGYTF
TGCAGCGTCTCTACAAGACCGGACCTCTATGGCTACACCTTC
>few|TRBV7-9|NA|TRBJ2-5
CASSHLSRGLRETQYF
TGTGCCAGCAGCCACCTTAGCAGGGGACTACGAGAGACCCAGTACTTC
>once|TRBV28|TRBD2|TRBJ2-5
CASSRGLAGTKEGETQYF
TGTGCCAGCAGTCGAGGACTAGCGGGGACTAAAGAGGGAGAGACCCAGTACTTC
>few|TRBV4-2|TRBD1|TRBJ2-1
CASSRPGTGGYNEQFF
TGTGCCAGCAGCCGCCCCGGGACAGGGGGTTACAATGAGCAGTTCTTC
>NA|TRBV7-2|NA|TRBJ2-3
CASSSRRGDTQYF
TGTGCCAGCAGCTCGAGACGGGGTGATACGCAGTATTTT
>few|TRBV7-3|NA|TRBJ1-1
CASSQRRDSEAFF
TGTGCCAGCAGCCAACGGCGCGATAGCGAAGCTTTCTTT
>NA|TRBV5-1|NA|TRBJ1-1
CASSLDPHGVNTEAFF
TGCGCCAGCAGCTTGGATCCGCACGGCGTGAACACTGAAGCTTTCTTT
>NA|TRBV5-1|TRBD2|TRBJ2-1
CASSLASGGRNEQFF
TGCGCCAGCAGCCTGGCAAGCGGGGGGAGAAATGAGCAGTTCTTC
>NA|TRBV29-1|NA|TRBJ1-1
CSAGKNTEAFF
TGCAGCGCCGGAAAGAACACTGAAGCTTTCTTT
>few|TRBV10-3|NA|TRBJ2-3
CAITSDATDTQYF
TGTGCCATCACGTCAGATGCCACAGATACGCAGTATTTT
>NA|TRBV7-9|NA|TRBJ1-1
CASSLSQNTEAFF
TGTGCCAGCAGCTTGTCGCAGAACACTGAAGCTTTCTTT
>NA|TRBV29-1|NA|TRBJ1-2
CSVDQYGYTF
TGCAGCGTTGACCAATATGGCTACACCTTC
>NA|TRBV7-7|NA|TRBJ2-2
CASSGTGLDTGELFF
TGTGCTAGCAGCGGTACGGGGCTGGACACCGGGGAGCTGTTTTTT
>NA|TRBV14|NA|TRBJ1-2
CASSPDTGYGYTF
TGTGCCAGCAGCCCGGACACAGGCTATGGCTACACCTTC
>few|TRBV6-5|TRBD1|TRBJ1-5
CASSGTGRVRAQHF
TGTGCCAGCAGTGGGACAGGGCGCGTCAGGGCCCAGCATTTT
>few|TRBV7-9|NA|TRBJ2-2
CASSFLGVGVGTGELFF
TGTGCCAGCAGCTTCCTTGGGGTCGGTGTGGGCACCGGGGAGCTGTTTTTT
>NA|TRBV9|NA|TRBJ2-7
CASSAGSPGEQYF
TGTGCCAGCAGCGCCGGATCTCCGGGAGAGCAGTACTTC
>NA|TRBV28|NA|TRBJ2-5
CASSLSGAGLETQYF
TGTGCCAGCAGTTTATCGGGGGCGGGTTTGGAGACCCAGTACTTC
>few|TRBV27|TRBD2|TRBJ2-3
CASSSYKTSGASTDTQYF
TGTGCCAGCAGTTCCTACAAGACTAGCGGGGCGAGCACAGATACGCAGTATTTT
>NA|TRBV18|TRBD1|TRBJ1-4
CASSPPIHRGEKLFF
TGTGCCAGCTCACCACCAATTCACAGGGGTGAAAAACTGTTTTTT
>few|TRBV30|TRBD1|TRBJ2-7
CAWTPGQTYEQYF
TGTGCCTGGACTCCGGGACAGACGTACGAGCAGTACTTC
>NA|TRBV9|NA|TRBJ2-5
CASSVGAERWETQYF
TGTGCCAGCAGCGTAGGGGCAGAAAGGTGGGAGACCCAGTACTTC